Listed below are T cell receptor beta chains from one sample, sequenced in a study of cytomegalovirus exposure and HLA in healthy donors. The data were produced by immunoSEQ multiplex PCR, yet TCRdb's version contains in-frame clones alone and is incomplete. The sample carries around 73,000 clones, around 90% recorded once. Sequencing was carried out using PBMCs. Source of these receptors: a woman aged 18-35 years in good health and CMV-seropositive. Both conserved end residues are part of each CDR3. D genes are given only for firm matches.

TRBV19	TRBD2	TRBJ2-2	CASSLTGTSGRANTGELFF	TGTGCCAGTAGTCTAACCGGGACTAGCGGGAGGGCGAACACCGGGGAGCTGTTTTTT
TRBV5-4	.	TRBJ1-4	CASSSDGSEKLFF	TGTGCCAGCAGCTCCGACGGGAGTGAAAAACTGTTTTTT
TRBV15	.	TRBJ2-2	CATSREWGANTGELFF	TGTGCCACCAGCAGAGAGTGGGGCGCGAACACCGGGGAGCTGTTTTTT
TRBV29-1	.	TRBJ1-1	CSVESQGGTEAFF	TGCAGCGTTGAAAGCCAGGGTGGCACTGAAGCTTTCTTT
TRBV6-6	TRBD2	TRBJ2-1	CASSSSAGREEQFF	TGTGCCAGCTCCAGTTCGGCGGGGAGGGAGGAGCAGTTCTTC
TRBV6-1	TRBD2	TRBJ2-5	CASVKGLEVETQYF	TGTGCCAGCGTGAAGGGACTAGAAGTAGAGACCCAGTACTTC
TRBV29-1	.	TRBJ2-1	CSVASADYNEQFF	TGCAGCGTTGCGTCAGCGGACTACAATGAGCAGTTCTTC
TRBV4-2	.	TRBJ2-7	CASSQGGARYEQYF	TGTGCCAGCAGCCAAGGGGGCGCAAGGTACGAGCAGTACTTC
TRBV4-2	TRBD1	TRBJ1-1	CASSQQGGTGVFAFF	TGTGCCAGCAGCCAACAAGGCGGGACAGGGGTGTTCGCTTTCTTT
TRBV7-6	TRBD1	TRBJ1-5	CASSQGTGYSPQHF	TGTGCCAGCAGCCAGGGGACAGGTTATTCGCCCCAGCATTTT
TRBV13	.	TRBJ2-2	CASRRENTGELFF	TGTGCCAGCAGGCGGGAGAACACCGGGGAGCTGTTTTTT
TRBV9	.	TRBJ2-1	CASSSRSRDEQFF	TGTGCCAGCAGCTCCCGCTCGAGGGATGAGCAGTTCTTC
TRBV11-2	.	TRBJ1-5	CASSLEGGWNQPQHF	TGTGCCAGCAGCTTAGAAGGGGGATGGAATCAGCCCCAGCATTTT
TRBV4-1	TRBD1	TRBJ2-2	CASSRDRGSTGELFF	TGCGCCAGCAGCCGAGACAGGGGGAGCACCGGGGAGCTGTTTTTT
TRBV29-1	TRBD2	TRBJ2-7	CSARTSESYEQYF	TGCAGCGCCCGGACTAGCGAATCCTACGAGCAGTACTTC
TRBV9	.	TRBJ2-2	CASSVVPRMGNTGELFF	TGTGCCAGCAGCGTAGTCCCCAGGATGGGGAACACCGGGGAGCTGTTTTTT
TRBV4-1	TRBD1	TRBJ2-5	CASSQNQGAWETQYF	TGCGCCAGCAGCCAAAACCAGGGGGCTTGGGAGACCCAGTACTTC